Below, 13 T cell receptor beta chains from the same sample are listed, as sequenced in a study of shared clonotypes between healthy human individuals. The data were produced by immunoSEQ multiplex PCR, yet TCRdb's version contains in-frame clones alone and is incomplete. The table includes about 2,500,000 clones, roughly nine tenths detected once. The source material was naive CD4+ T cells sorted from blood. Subset reported: CD45RA+ positively selected. The receptor set was obtained from a man in his late teens or twenties in good health.

Details on this clone: Other DNA sequences in this sample translate to the same CDR3. The chain is built from TRBV30 and TRBJ1-1; D gene uncertain. Between the trimmed V and J ends, which lost 3 bases and 1 base, there was a span of 3 bases. Germline V gives CDR1 GTSNPN, CDR2 SVGIG (reference sequence). CDR3 length: 11 amino acids. The CDR3 loop reads CAWRKNTEAFF. In nucleotides, the CDR3 is TGTGCCTGGAGAAAGAACACTGAAGCTTTCTTT. Full variable domain (missing parts from reference TRBV30 and TRBJ1-1): SQTIHQWPATLVQPVGSPLSLECTVEGTSNPNLYWYRQAAGRGLQLLFYSVGIGQISSEVPQNLSASRPQDRQFILSSKKLLLSDSGFYLCAWRKNTEAFFGQGTRLTVV.

The J gene is TRBJ2-5, the V gene TRBV6-5, with TRBD2 matching 7 bases. With V trimmed by 7 bases and J by 5 bases, 13 bases remained unmatched. The germline V gene has CDR1 MNHEY and CDR2 SVGAGI. CDR3 length: 15 residues. CDR3 residues: CASTRSGGSGETQYF. Here the CDR3 DNA reads TGTGCCAGCACCCGATCTGGCGGGAGTGGGGAGACCCAGTACTTC.

J is TRBJ2-1 and V is TRBV7-2, with D perhaps matching TRBD2 (6 bases). The germline gives CDR1 SGHTA, CDR2 FQGNSA. The V and J ends lost 2 bases and 4 bases respectively, with 12 bases between them. This CDR3 comprises 15 residues. The CDR3, as DNA: TGTGCCAGCAGCTTATCCAGCGGACTATACAATGAGCAGTTCTTC. This encodes CASSLSSGLYNEQFF.

As to this clone: One end of the junction fails to match germline, which may point to a read error. The V and J genes are TRBV28 and TRBJ2-1; 8 nucleotides line up with TRBD2. CDR1 and CDR2 from the germline V gene are MDHEN and SYDVKM. The CDR3 loop spans 17 amino acids. The CDR3 DNA reads as TGTGCCAGCAGCTCTGTGTTGGGACTAGGATCCTTCAATGAGCAGTTCTTC. This encodes CASSSVLGLGSFNEQFF.

The gene calls are TRBV7-6 and TRBJ1-2; no clear D gene. V was cut by 5 bases and J by 8 bases, with 18 bases left in between. CDR1 is SGHVS, CDR2 FNYEAQ, per germline. CDR3 length: 14 residues. CDR3 residues: CASSPWEGLDGYTF. In DNA, the CDR3 is TGTGCCAGCAGCCCCTGGGAGGGCCTCGACGGCTACACCTTC.

A single count supports this clone. The chain uses TRBV10-3 and TRBJ2-1, with D possibly matching TRBD2 (6 bases). Germline CDR1 reads ENHRY; CDR2 reads SYGVKD. Trimming removed 8 bases at V and 8 bases at J, with 37 bases between. The CDR3 runs 20 residues. The CDR3: CAIAPSPGRMNYRRRDEQFF. DNA of the CDR3: TGTGCCATCGCACCTTCACCGGGGCGGATGAATTATAGACGGAGGGATGAGCAGTTCTTC.

The rearrangement joins TRBV7-9 to TRBJ1-6, with 7 bases matching TRBD1. J gave up 7 bases and V 1 base, and 10 bases lay outside the gene matches. The CDR3 has 17 amino acids. CDR1 SEHNR and CDR2 FQNEAQ come from the germline V gene (reference sequence). This chain's CDR3 is CASSLGPTSGGNSPLHF. The DNA of the CDR3 is TGTGCCAGCAGCTTAGGTCCTACCTCAGGGGGAAATTCACCCCTCCACTTT. The full variable domain, with the rest looked up from reference TRBV7-9 and TRBJ1-6, is DTGVSQNPRHKITKRGQNVTFRCDPISEHNRLYWYRQTLGQGPEFLTYFQNEAQLEKSRLLSDRFSAERPKGSFSTLEIQRTEQGDSAMYLCASSLGPTSGGNSPLHFGNGTRLTVT.

This clone was observed a single time. The chain is built from TRBV10-2 and TRBJ2-7; the match to TRBD2 covers 7 bases. The CDR3 is 14 residues long. The V gene end was trimmed by 2 bases and the J gene end by 4 bases; junction bases not matched to a gene: 5. From germline, CDR1 is WSHSY and CDR2 SAAADI. In nucleotides, the CDR3 is TGCGCCAGCAGTGAGGGCGGGGGTGTTTACGAGCAGTACTTC. Its translation: CASSEGGGVYEQYF.

V gene TRBV28 combines with J gene TRBJ2-1; D is uncertain. The CDR3 length is 16 residues. V lost 6 bases, J lost 6 bases, and 21 bases lay in between. Germline lookup yields CDR1 MDHEN and CDR2 SYDVKM. The CDR3 is CASSHEPDLSRNEQFF. The CDR3 DNA follows: TGTGCCAGCAGCCATGAACCGGACCTCTCCCGCAATGAGCAGTTCTTC.

CDR3 sequence (DNA): TGTGCCAGCAGCTCGGAACAGCCCAGCTACGAGCAGTACTTC. Translated, it gives CASSSEQPSYEQYF. This sequence joins TRBV7-9 and TRBJ2-7; unclear D gene. CDR1 and CDR2 from the germline V gene are SEHNR and FQNEAQ (reference sequence). Trimming shortened V by 4 bases and J by 3 bases, and 13 bases separated the two germline ends. This CDR3 is built from 14 residues. The full variable domain, with the rest looked up from reference TRBV7-9 and TRBJ2-7, is DTGVSQNPRHKITKRGQNVTFRCDPISEHNRLYWYRQTLGQGPEFLTYFQNEAQLEKSRLLSDRFSAERPKGSFSTLEIQRTEQGDSAMYLCASSSEQPSYEQYFGPGTRLTVT.

V usage is TRBV6-6 and J usage is TRBJ1-1; no reliable D call. Germline lookup yields CDR1 MNHNY and CDR2 SVGAGI (reference sequence). This CDR3 contains 13 residues. The V gene lost 0 bases and the J gene lost 7 bases, with 9 bases spanning the gap. The CDR3 sequence is CASSYSGGNEAFF. The CDR3 DNA reads as TGTGCCAGCAGTTACTCTGGCGGCAATGAAGCTTTCTTT.

The chain carries TRBV10-2 and TRBJ1-1; D might be TRBD1 (5 bases). Germline V gives CDR1 WSHSY, CDR2 SAAADI. The germline V and J ends were trimmed by 5 bases and 5 bases, with 9 bases remaining between them. This CDR3 has 12 amino acids. CDR3 residues: CASSIQGTEAFF. The CDR3 nucleotides are TGCGCCAGCAGTATCCAGGGAACTGAAGCTTTCTTT.

The genes are TRBV2 and TRBJ2-7, with unresolved D. The germline CDR1 and CDR2 sequences are SNHLY and FYNNEI. V shed 8 bases and J shed 7 bases, with 18 bases lying between them. The CDR3 contains 13 residues. The CDR3 DNA reads TGTGCCAGCGCCGATGTGACGGTGGGGGAGCAGTACTTC. It encodes CASADVTVGEQYF. Combining the CDR3 with reference TRBV2 and TRBJ2-7 gives the whole variable domain EPEVTQTPSHQVTQMGQEVILRCVPISNHLYFYWYRQILGQKVEFLVSFYNNEISEKSEIFDDQFSVERPDGSNFTLKIRSTKLEDSAMYFCASADVTVGEQYFGPGTRLTVT.